Given below is one T cell receptor (beta chain) in context. As yet, its antigen is unknown. The entry originates in a study of long-term antiretroviral therapy in people with HIV. Germline CDR1 is MNHEY and CDR2 is SVGAGI. The CDR3 consists of 14 residues. V was clipped by 7 bases and J by 4 bases, with 13 bases between them. Running of the v3.0 immunoSEQ assay took place at survey level. Some clones are missing from TCRdb's copy, which holds only in-frame ones; the method was immunoSEQ multiplex PCR. The sample holds 24,000 or so clones; 65% to 80% are singletons and the top ten take 9% to 10%. Findings and limits, study-wide: Regardless of time point, clones expanded before ART dominated the repertoire. Transplant-donor-level diversity was not reached after ART, though diversity increased.

The chain is built from TRBV6-5 and TRBJ1-4, with D maybe TRBD1 (6 bases). This clonotype was obtained from a woman between 40 and 50 years old with HIV. This material consisted of unsorted PBMCs, taken 1.2 years after starting antiretroviral therapy. The DNA of the CDR3 is TGTGCCAGCAACCGGGGGCGCGGTAATGAAAAACTGTTTTTT. Its protein is CASNRGRGNEKLFF.